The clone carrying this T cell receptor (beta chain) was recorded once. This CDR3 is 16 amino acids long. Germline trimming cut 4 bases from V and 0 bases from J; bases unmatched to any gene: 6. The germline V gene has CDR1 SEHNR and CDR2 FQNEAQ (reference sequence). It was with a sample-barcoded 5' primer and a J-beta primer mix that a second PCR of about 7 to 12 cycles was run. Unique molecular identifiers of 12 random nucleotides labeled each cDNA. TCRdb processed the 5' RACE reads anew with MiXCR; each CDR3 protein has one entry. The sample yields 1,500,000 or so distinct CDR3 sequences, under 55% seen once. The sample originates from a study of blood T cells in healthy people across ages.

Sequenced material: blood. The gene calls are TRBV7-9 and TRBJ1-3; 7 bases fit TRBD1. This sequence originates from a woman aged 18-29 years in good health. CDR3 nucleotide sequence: TGTGCCAGCAGCTCCTACAGGGGATCCTCTGGAAACACCATATATTTT. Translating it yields CASSSYRGSSGNTIYF.